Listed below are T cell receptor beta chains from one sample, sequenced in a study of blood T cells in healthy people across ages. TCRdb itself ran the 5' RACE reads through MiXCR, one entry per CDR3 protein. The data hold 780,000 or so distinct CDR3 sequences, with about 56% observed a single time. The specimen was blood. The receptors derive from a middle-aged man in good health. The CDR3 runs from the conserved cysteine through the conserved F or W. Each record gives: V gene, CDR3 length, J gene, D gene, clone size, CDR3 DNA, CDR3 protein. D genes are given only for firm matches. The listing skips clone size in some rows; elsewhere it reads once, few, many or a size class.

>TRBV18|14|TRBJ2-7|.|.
TGTGCCAGCTCACCGGACGGCCTCTTGTACGAGCAGTACTTC
CASSPDGLLYEQYF
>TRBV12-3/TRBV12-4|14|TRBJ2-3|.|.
TGTGCCAGCAGTGGCGGGCGGGACACAGATACGCAGTATTTT
CASSGGRDTDTQYF
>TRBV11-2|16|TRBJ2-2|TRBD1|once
TGTGCCAGCAGCATGGACAGGGATTTACTCGGCGGGGAGCTGTTTTTT
CASSMDRDLLGGELFF
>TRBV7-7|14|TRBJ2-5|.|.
TGTGCCTCTGCTATGGGGACATCGCAAGAGACCCAGTACTTC
CASAMGTSQETQYF
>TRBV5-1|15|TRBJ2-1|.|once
TGCGCCAGCAGCTTGGACAGTAGAGAGGCCAATGAGCAGTTCTTC
CASSLDSREANEQFF
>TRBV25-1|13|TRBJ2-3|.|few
TGTGCCAGCAGTGAATATGGTGGAGATACGCAGTATTTT
CASSEYGGDTQYF
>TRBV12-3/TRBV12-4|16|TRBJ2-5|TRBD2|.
TGTGCCAGCACCGGCCACGCGGGGGGCGGACAAGAGACCCAGTACTTC
CASTGHAGGGQETQYF
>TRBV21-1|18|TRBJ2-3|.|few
TGTGCCAGCAGATCCGCTAGCGGGGGGGCAATGGTGACAGATACGCAGTATTTT
CASRSASGGAMVTDTQYF
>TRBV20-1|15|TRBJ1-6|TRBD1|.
TGCAGTGCTGGGGACAGTTTCTCCTATAATTCACCCCTCCACTTT
CSAGDSFSYNSPLHF
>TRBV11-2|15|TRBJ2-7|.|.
TGTGCCAGCAGCATTGGGACTTCCCCATTTTACGAGCAGTACTTC
CASSIGTSPFYEQYF
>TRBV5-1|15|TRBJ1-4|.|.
TGCGCCAGCAGCCCCCTCGGGCGTAGTCTTGAAAAACTGTTTTTT
CASSPLGRSLEKLFF
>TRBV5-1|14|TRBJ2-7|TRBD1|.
TGCGCCAGCAGACCCGGGACAGGGGAGGGCGAGCAGTACTTC
CASRPGTGEGEQYF
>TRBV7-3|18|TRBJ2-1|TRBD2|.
TGTGCCAGCAGCTTAATCCCCCCTGCTAGCGGGGGGGCGAATGAGCAGTTCTTC
CASSLIPPASGGANEQFF
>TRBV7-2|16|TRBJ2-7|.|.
TGTGCCAGCAGCTTAGCGGTGGACAAGAGCTCCTACGAGCAGTACTTC
CASSLAVDKSSYEQYF
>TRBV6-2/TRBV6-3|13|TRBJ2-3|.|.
TGTGCCAGCAGTTACTACAGGGAAGATACGCAGTATTTT
CASSYYREDTQYF
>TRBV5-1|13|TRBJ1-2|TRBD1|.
TGCGCCAGCAGCCAGGGGGATAACTATGGCTACACCTTC
CASSQGDNYGYTF
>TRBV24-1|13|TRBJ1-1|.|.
TGTGCCACCAAGAGGGGGGTGGGCACTGAAGCTTTCTTT
CATKRGVGTEAFF
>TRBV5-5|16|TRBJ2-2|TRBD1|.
TGTGCCAGCAGCTTGTTTTCTGGACAGGGGAACGGGGAGCTGTTTTTT
CASSLFSGQGNGELFF
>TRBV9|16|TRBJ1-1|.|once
TGTGCCAGCAGCCAATCCCCTGTCGGGTTTGGAGCTGAAGCTTTCTTT
CASSQSPVGFGAEAFF
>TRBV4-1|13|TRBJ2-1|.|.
TGCGCCAGCAGCCAACTGGGGCTACGGGAGCAGTTCTTC
CASSQLGLREQFF
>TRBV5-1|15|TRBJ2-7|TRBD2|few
TGCGCCAGCAGCTTGGGGACTAGCGGGGCCTACGAGCAGTACTTC
CASSLGTSGAYEQYF
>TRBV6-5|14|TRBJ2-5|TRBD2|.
TGTGCCAGCAGTTACTCGCCGGGAGGGGAGACCCAGTACTTC
CASSYSPGGETQYF
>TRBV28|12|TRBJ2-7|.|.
TGTGCCAGCACCACCGAGGGGTTCGAGCAGTACTTC
CASTTEGFEQYF
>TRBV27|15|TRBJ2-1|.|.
TGTGCCAGCAGTCACGACCTGACAGCCAACAATGAGCAGTTCTTC
CASSHDLTANNEQFF
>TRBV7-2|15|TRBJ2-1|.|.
TGTGCCAGCAGGCACCCCGTGGAGGGGGGGGATGAGCAGTTCTTC
CASRHPVEGGDEQFF